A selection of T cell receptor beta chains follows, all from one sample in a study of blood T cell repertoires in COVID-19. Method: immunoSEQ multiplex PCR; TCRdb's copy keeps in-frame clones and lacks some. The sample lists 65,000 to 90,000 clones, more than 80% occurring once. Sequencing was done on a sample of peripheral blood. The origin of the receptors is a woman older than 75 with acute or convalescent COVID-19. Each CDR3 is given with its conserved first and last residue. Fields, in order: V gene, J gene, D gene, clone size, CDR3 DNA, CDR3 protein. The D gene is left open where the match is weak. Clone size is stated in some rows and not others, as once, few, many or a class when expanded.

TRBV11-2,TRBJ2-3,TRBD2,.,TGTGCCAGCAGCTTAAAAGGGACTAGCGTCCCAGATACGCAGTATTTT,CASSLKGTSVPDTQYF
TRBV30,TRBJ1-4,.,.,TGTGCCTGGAGTCCCCGACAGGCCGTAGGAGAAAAACTGTTTTTT,CAWSPRQAVGEKLFF
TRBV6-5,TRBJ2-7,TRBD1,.,TGTGCCAGCAGTTACCAGACAGGGAAGCAGTACTTC,CASSYQTGKQYF
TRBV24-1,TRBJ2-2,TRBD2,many,TGTGCCACCAGTGATGCCGGGACTAGCGGATACACCGGGGAGCTGTTTTTT,CATSDAGTSGYTGELFF
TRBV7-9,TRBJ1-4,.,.,TGTGCCAGCAGCTTACAGTACAAACTGTTTTTT,CASSLQYKLFF
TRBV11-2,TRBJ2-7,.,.,TGTGCCAGCAGCCAGAGGCATGAGCTCTCCTACGAGCAGTACTTC,CASSQRHELSYEQYF
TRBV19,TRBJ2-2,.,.,TGTGCCAGTAGTCATCACAACAGCCCCGGGGAGCTGTTTTTT,CASSHHNSPGELFF
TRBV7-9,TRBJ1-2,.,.,TGTGCCAGCAGCTTAGGAATAGGGGTTGGTGGCTACACCTTC,CASSLGIGVGGYTF
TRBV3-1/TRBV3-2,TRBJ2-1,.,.,TGTGCCAGCAGCCAAACGGGGAGTGGTGAGCAGTTCTTC,CASSQTGSGEQFF
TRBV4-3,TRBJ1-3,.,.,TGCGCCAGCAGCCAAGATTGGGCGCGCGGAAACACCATATATTTT,CASSQDWARGNTIYF
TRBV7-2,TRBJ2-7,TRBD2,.,TGTGCCAGCAGCTTCCTAGCGGGAGCCTCCTACGAGCAGTACTTC,CASSFLAGASYEQYF
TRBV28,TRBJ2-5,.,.,TGTGCCAGCAGTTTATCGGGTACGCGGGAGACCCAGTACTTC,CASSLSGTRETQYF
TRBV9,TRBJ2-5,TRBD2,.,TGTGCCAGCAGCGTAAGACTAGCGGGAGGAGAGACCCAGTACTTC,CASSVRLAGGETQYF
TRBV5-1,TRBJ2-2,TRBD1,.,TGCGCCAGCAGCTTGCAAGGGGGCGAGGCCGGGGAGCTGTTTTTT,CASSLQGGEAGELFF
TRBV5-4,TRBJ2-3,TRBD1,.,TGTGCCAGCAGCCCGCCGACAGGGAATGGTGATACGCAGTATTTT,CASSPPTGNGDTQYF
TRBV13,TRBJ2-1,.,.,TGTGCCAGCAGCTCTGGGGGGGCGGTCTACAATGAGCAGTTCTTC,CASSSGGAVYNEQFF
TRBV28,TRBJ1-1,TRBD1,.,TGTGCCAGCAGGACAGGGATGAACACTGAAGCTTTCTTT,CASRTGMNTEAFF
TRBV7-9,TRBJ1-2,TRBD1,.,TGTGCCAGCAGTAGGGACAGGGGTTCGCATGGCTACACCTTC,CASSRDRGSHGYTF
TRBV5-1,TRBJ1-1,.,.,TGCGCCAGCAGCGCTCAGGGTGCTAACACTGAAGCTTTCTTT,CASSAQGANTEAFF
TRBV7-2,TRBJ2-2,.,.,TGTGCCAGCACCCAGTCGGGGGGCCGGGAGCTGTTTTTT,CASTQSGGRELFF
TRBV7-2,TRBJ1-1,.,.,TGTGCCAGCAGCTTGGTGGGGATAAGGGGCACTGAAGCTTTCTTT,CASSLVGIRGTEAFF
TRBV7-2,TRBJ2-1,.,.,TGTGCCAGCAGCGCCCGGGGGTATGACAATGAGCAGTTCTTC,CASSARGYDNEQFF
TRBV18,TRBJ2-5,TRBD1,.,TGTGCCAGCTCACAGGGGACAGGGGCGACCCAGTACTTC,CASSQGTGATQYF
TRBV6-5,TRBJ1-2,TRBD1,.,TGTGCCAGCAGTTACGCCGGGACAGGGTACTATGGCTACACCTTC,CASSYAGTGYYGYTF
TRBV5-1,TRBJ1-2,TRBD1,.,TGCGCCAGCAGCTTGTGGGACAGGAACTATGGCTACACCTTC,CASSLWDRNYGYTF
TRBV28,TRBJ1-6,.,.,TGTGCCAGCAGTTCCACAGGGTTGGCCTATAATTCACCCCTCCACTTT,CASSSTGLAYNSPLHF
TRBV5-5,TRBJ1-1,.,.,TGTGCCAGCAGCTTAGGCCAGGGACTTCGAAACACTGAAGCTTTCTTT,CASSLGQGLRNTEAFF
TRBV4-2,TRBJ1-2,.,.,TGTGCCAGCAGCCAAGGAGACAGGTTAGCCTATGGCTACACCTTC,CASSQGDRLAYGYTF
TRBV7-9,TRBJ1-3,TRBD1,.,TGTGCCAGCAGCTTAGATGGGGGCCGACAGGGGAACACCATATATTTT,CASSLDGGRQGNTIYF
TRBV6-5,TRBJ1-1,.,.,TGTGCCAGCACCCTATGGGGGACATCGAACACTGAAGCTTTCTTT,CASTLWGTSNTEAFF
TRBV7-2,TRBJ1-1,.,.,TGTGCCAGCAGCCCACAAACGGGGAACACTGAAGCTTTCTTT,CASSPQTGNTEAFF
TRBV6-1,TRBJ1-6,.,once,TGTGCCAGCAGTGAGGGCTGGGCAGATAATTCACCCCTCCACTTT,CASSEGWADNSPLHF
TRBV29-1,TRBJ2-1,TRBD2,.,TGCAGCGTTGATCAAACTAGCGGGGGGATGGTGGATGAGCAGTTCTTC,CSVDQTSGGMVDEQFF
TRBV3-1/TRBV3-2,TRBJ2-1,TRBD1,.,TGTGCCAGCAGCAACCGGGACAGGGTATTTGTTGAGCAGTTCTTC,CASSNRDRVFVEQFF
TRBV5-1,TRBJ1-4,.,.,TGCGCCAGCAGCATCCGGAGGTCAGATGAAAAACTGTTTTTT,CASSIRRSDEKLFF
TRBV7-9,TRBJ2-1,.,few,TGTGCCAGCAGCCGTAGCGAGAGCTCCTACAATGAGCAGTTCTTC,CASSRSESSYNEQFF
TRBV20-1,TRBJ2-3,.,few,TGCAGTGCTAGTCCACTAGCTGACCCCACAGATACGCAGTATTTT,CSASPLADPTDTQYF
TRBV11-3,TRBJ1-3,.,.,TGTGCCAGCAGCCCCGAGGTGGCCCTGGAATATGGAAACACCATATATTTT,CASSPEVALEYGNTIYF
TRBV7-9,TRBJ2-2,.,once,TGTGCCAGCAGCGGTACAGGGCCCACCGGGGAGCTGTTTTTT,CASSGTGPTGELFF
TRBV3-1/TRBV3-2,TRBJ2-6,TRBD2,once,TGTGCCAGCACCCTGGGGGGGGCTGGGGCCAACGTCCTGACTTTC,CASTLGGAGANVLTF
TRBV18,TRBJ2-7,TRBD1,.,TGTGCCAGCTCACTCGGGACAGCGTACGAGCAGTACTTC,CASSLGTAYEQYF
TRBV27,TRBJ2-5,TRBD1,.,TGTGCCAGCAGTTCAACCGGGACAGGGACCGGTGGGACCCAGTACTTC,CASSSTGTGTGGTQYF
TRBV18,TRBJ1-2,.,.,TGTGCCAGCTCAGCGTTTTCCGGGGTGGCTGGGTATGGCTACACCTTC,CASSAFSGVAGYGYTF
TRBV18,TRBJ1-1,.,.,TGTGCCAGCTCACCGGCAGGGAGGGACACTGAAGCTTTCTTT,CASSPAGRDTEAFF
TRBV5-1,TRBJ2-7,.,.,TGCGCCAGCAGCTTGGAAAGTTCAGGGGTCTCCTACGAGCAGTACTTC,CASSLESSGVSYEQYF